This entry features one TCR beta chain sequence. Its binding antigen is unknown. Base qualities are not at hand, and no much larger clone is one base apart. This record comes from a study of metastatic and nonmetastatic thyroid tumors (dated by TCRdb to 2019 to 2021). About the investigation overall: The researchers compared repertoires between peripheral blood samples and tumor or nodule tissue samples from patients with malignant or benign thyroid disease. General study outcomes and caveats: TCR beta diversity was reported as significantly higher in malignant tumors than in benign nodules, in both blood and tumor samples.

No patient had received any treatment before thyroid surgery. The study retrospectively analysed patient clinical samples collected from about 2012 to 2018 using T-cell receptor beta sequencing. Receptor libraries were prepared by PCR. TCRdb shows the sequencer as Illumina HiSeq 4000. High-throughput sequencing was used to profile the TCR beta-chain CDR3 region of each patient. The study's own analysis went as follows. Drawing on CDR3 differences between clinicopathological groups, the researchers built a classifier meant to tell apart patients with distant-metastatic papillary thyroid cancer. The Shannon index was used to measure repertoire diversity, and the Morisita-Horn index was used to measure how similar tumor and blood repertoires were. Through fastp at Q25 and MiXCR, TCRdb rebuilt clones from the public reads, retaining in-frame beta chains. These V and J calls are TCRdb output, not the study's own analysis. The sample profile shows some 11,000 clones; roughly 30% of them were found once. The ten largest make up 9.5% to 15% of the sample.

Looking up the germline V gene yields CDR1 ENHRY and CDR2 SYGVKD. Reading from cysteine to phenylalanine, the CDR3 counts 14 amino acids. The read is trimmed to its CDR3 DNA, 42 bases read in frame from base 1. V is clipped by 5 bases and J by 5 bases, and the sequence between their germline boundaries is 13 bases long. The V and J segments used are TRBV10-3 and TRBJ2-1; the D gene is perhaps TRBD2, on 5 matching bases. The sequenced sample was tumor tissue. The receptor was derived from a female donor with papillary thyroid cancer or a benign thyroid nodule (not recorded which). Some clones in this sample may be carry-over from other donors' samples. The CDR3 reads CAISYASRDNEQFF. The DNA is TGTGCCATCAGTTATGCTAGCCGCGACAATGAGCAGTTCTTC.